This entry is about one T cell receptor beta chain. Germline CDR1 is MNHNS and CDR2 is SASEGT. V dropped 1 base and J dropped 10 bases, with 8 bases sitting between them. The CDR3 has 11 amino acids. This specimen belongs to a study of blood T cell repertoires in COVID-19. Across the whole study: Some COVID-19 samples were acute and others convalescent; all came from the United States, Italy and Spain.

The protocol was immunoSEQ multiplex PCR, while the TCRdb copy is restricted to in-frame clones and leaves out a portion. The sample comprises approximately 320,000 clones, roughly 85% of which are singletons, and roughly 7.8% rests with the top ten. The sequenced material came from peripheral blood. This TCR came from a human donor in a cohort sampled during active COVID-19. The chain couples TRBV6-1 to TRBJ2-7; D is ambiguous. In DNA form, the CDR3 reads TGTGCCAGCAGTGAAGGTCTGGCACAGTACTTC. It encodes CASSEGLAQYF.